Detailed here is one TCR beta chain. This clone was seen more than once but under ten times. The target of this receptor is not known. The input lacks base qualities; no much larger clone sits a single base away. The entire isolated RNA was reverse transcribed using the High Capacity cDNA Reverse Transcription Kit, and thus expressed TCRB transcripts were sequenced. Naive, central memory and regulatory T cell samples underwent deep immunoSEQ sequencing, averaging roughly 3.5 million total reads per sample. Sorted cells were lysed in RLT buffer, and RNA was extracted using DNase-treated RNeasy Micro or Mini kits according to cell number. Each cell subset was processed on its own to prevent cross-contamination, while patient and healthy donor samples were processed together. Using the immunoSEQ multiplex PCR, TCRB sequences were amplified from cDNA into 87-bp fragments spanning the CDR3 region. The amplicons were sequenced using the Illumina HiSeq platform. Per the original workflow: PCR bias was computationally corrected using synthetic template baselines, reads within Hamming distance 2 were collapsed, and singletons that could not be merged were discarded. Reads were aligned to IMGT to assign V, D and J genes, CDR3 length, and insertions or deletions at six rearrangement sites. Within each subset, clonotype counts were normalized to the number of sorted cells before true diversity and Gini coefficients were calculated with the tcR R package. Repertoire sharing was quantified using the overlap coefficient calculated on TCRB nucleotide sequences. As a proxy for the pre-selection repertoire, out-of-frame TCRB sequences from naive cells were analyzed. What TCRdb holds here is the immuneACCESS table cut down to in-frame rearrangements. Part of the clones is not present; checked against another copy, under half of the missing clones reflect an unresolved V gene, and the others are unexplained. V and J calls and clone size are given by that table; D and trimming were obtained from the DNA. Present in this sample are about half a million clones, about 32% of which were seen just once. Together, the top ten hold 0.065% of the sample.

This specimen belongs to a study of beta chain features in type 1 diabetes (dated by TCRdb to 2016 to 2019). For the wider study: Patients and healthy donors did not differ in mean age, gender distribution, total cell number or subset yield. A total of 85 million to 140 million sorted cells were examined across all samples, and a strong correlation was observed between cell number per subset and RNA yield. Whereas all 30 or so donors provided naive and central memory subsets, regulatory and stem cell-like memory subsets were isolated from just 8 patients and about 8 healthy donors. In the study, recently diagnosed type 1 diabetes patients and matched healthy donors were compared on the TCRB repertoires of their sorted circulating CD4+ T cell subsets.

Each donor gave one peripheral blood draw, approximately 120 mL on average, collected into heparinised tubes. Using a panel that included CD45RO, CCR7, CD25, CD127, CD95 and CD27, naive, central memory, regulatory and stem cell-like memory CD4+ T cells were sorted on a BD FACSAria II. A purity above 98% was achieved for all sorted populations. Right away, PBMCs were isolated by Lymphoprep density gradient centrifugation and were stained directly, with no culture step. To minimize batch effects, samples were stained and sorted in pairs, one healthy donor with one patient per experiment. The CDR3 numbers 13 residues from cysteine through phenylalanine. Only the CDR3 DNA stays, 39 bases, in frame from base 1. The germline V gene (reference sequence) specifies LNHNV as CDR1 and YYDKDF as CDR2. After removal of 0 bases from V and 5 bases from J, the junction retains 1 base not matched to a gene. Overall study outcomes, separate from this receptor: Because cDNA was sequenced instead of genomic DNA, highly expressing activated cells could be over-represented, though the groups showed no difference in activation or CD3 levels. Patients with type 1 diabetes made fewer insertions and deleted more nucleotides at VDJ recombination sites, implying thymic rearrangement abnormalities. HLA sub-analyses involved small numbers of individuals, so any influence of HLA type on TCRB rearrangement remained unresolved. The naive, central memory and regulatory TCRB repertoires appeared to resemble one another more closely among patients than among healthy donors. PCR may preferentially amplify shorter templates, but because patient and control samples were amplified and corrected together, any resulting skew would affect both groups equally. In all four CD4+ subsets, TCRB CDR3 length was moderately but significantly shorter in type 1 diabetes patients.

Sequenced material: naive CD4+ T cells from blood. The sample's cell subset or site, from its label and the paper: true naive CD4+ T cells. The chain employs TRBV15 and TRBJ2-7, with 7 middle bases fitting TRBD1. The TCR originated in a man in his late teens or twenties in good health. In nucleotide form, the sequence is TGTGCCACCAGCAGAGATACAGGGGACGAGCAGTACTTC. This codes for CATSRDTGDEQYF.